This T cell receptor beta chain was recorded in a study of PD-L1 blockade in urothelial cancer. The overall study: About 90% of the 29 patients were males with bladder-origin urothelial cancer. Peripheral blood specimens exhibited a median yield of around 130,000 T cells. Patients had received 0 to 3 prior chemotherapy regimens.

This CDR3 is 17 amino acids long. The J segment lost 1 base and the V segment lost 6 bases, leaving 5 bases of the junction unmatched. Germline-derived CDR1 and CDR2 are KGHSH and LQKENI. Synthetic TCR analog templates were spiked into each PCR. This table comes from immunoSEQ multiplex PCR, and its TCRdb copy is limited to in-frame clones, with some not included. The data show under 55,000 clones, around nine tenths seen once. Time point meaning: pretreatment peripheral blood. The chain combines TRBV18 with TRBJ2-6; TRBD1 matches at 11 bases. This TCR was sampled from a donor aged 40 or older with urothelial cancer. Sample: PBMCs, taken around atezolizumab (anti-PD-L1) treatment. The CDR3: CASSPGTGGSGANVLTF. The CDR3, as DNA: TGTGCCAGCTCCCCCGGGACAGGGGGATCTGGGGCCAACGTCCTGACTTTC.